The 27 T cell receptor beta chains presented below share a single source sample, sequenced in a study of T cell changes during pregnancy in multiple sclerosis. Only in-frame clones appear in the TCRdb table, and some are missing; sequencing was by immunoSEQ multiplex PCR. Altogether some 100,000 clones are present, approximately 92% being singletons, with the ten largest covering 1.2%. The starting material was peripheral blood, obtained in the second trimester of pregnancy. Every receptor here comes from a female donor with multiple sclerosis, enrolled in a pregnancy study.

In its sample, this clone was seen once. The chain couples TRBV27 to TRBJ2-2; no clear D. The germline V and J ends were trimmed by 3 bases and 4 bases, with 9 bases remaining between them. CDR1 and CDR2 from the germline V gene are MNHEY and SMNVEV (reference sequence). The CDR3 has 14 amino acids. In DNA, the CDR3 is TGTGCCAGCAGTTTGAACAGACGCACCGGGGAGCTGTTTTTT. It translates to CASSLNRRTGELFF.

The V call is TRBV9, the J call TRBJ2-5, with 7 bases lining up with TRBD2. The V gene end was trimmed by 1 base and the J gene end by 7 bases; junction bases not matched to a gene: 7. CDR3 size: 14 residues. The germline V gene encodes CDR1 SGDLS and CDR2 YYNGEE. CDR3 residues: CASSVSGEWATQYF. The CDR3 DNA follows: TGTGCCAGCAGCGTAAGCGGGGAATGGGCGACCCAGTACTTC.

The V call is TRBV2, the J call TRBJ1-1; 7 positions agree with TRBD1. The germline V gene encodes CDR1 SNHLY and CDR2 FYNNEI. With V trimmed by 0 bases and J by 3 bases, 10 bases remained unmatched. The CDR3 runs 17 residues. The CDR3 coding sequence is TGTGCCAGCAGTGAAGCGCATCTTGGAAGGGGGCACACTGAAGCTTTCTTT. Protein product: CASSEAHLGRGHTEAFF. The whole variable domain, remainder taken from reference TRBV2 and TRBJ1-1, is EPEVTQTPSHQVTQMGQEVILRCVPISNHLYFYWYRQILGQKVEFLVSFYNNEISEKSEIFDDQFSVERPDGSNFTLKIRSTKLEDSAMYFCASSEAHLGRGHTEAFFGQGTRLTVV.

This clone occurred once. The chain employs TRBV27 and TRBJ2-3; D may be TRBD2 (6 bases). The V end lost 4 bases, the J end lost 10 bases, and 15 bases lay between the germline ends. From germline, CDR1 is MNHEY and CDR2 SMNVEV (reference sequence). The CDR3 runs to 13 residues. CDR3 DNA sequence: TGTGCCAGCAGTTCCAGGGTTGGAGGGGCGCAGTATTTT. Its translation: CASSSRVGGAQYF.

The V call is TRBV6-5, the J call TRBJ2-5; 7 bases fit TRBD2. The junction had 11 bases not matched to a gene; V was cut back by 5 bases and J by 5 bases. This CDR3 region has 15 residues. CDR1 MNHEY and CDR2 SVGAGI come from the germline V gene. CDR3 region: CASSRGEMGGETQYF. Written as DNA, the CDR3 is TGTGCCAGCAGTCGGGGGGAAATGGGGGGGGAGACCCAGTACTTC.

CDR3 DNA sequence: TGTGCCAGCAGTCTACGGACAGGGGCGGTTGCTGAAGCTTTCTTT. It specifies CASSLRTGAVAEAFF. The chain couples TRBV6-1 to TRBJ1-1; 9 bases map to TRBD1. Per the germline V gene, CDR1 is MNHNS and CDR2 is SASEGT. J was trimmed by 6 bases and V by 5 bases; bases with no gene match: 10. CDR3 length: 15 residues.

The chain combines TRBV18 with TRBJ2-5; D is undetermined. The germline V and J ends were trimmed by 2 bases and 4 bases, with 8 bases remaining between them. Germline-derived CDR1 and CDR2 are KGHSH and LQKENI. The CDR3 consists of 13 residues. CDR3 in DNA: TGTGCCAGCTCACCATTGTCGGGAGAGACCCAGTACTTC. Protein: CASSPLSGETQYF.

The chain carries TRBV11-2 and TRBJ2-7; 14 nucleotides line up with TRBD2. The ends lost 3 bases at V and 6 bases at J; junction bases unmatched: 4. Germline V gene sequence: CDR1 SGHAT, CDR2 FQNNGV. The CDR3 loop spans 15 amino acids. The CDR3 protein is CASSFTGTSGGEQYF. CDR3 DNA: TGTGCCAGCAGCTTCACTGGGACTAGCGGGGGCGAGCAGTACTTC.

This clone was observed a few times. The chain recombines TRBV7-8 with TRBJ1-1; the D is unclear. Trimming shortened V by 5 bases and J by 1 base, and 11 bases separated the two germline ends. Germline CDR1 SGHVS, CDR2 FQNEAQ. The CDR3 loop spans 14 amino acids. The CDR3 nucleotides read TGTGCCAGCAGCGGAGGACTTCGGAACACTGAAGCTTTCTTT. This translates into CASSGGLRNTEAFF. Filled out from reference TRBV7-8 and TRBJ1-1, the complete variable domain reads GAGVSQSPRYKVAKRGQDVALRCDPISGHVSLFWYQQALGQGPEFLTYFQNEAQLDKSGLPSDRFFAERPEGSVSTLKIQRTQQEDSAVYLCASSGGLRNTEAFFGQGTRLTVV.

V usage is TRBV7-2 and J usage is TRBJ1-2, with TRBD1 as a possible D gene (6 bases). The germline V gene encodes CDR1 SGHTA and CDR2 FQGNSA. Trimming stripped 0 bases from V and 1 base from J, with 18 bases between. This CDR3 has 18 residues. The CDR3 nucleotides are TGTGCCAGCAGCTTAGCCGCTGGACAGCCAAACCTTAACTATGGCTACACCTTC. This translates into CASSLAAGQPNLNYGYTF.

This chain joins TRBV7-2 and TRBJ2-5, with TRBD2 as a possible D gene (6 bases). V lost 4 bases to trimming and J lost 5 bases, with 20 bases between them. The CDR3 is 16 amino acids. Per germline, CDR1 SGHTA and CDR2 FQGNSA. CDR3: CASSSKSGTGSETQYF. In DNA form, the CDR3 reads TGTGCCAGCAGCTCCAAATCCGGGACTGGAAGTGAGACCCAGTACTTC.

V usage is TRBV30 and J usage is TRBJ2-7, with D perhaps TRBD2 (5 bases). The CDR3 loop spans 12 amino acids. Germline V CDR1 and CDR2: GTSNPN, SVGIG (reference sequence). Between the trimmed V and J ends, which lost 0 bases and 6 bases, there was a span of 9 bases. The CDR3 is CAWSVEGSEQYF. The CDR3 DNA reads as TGTGCCTGGAGTGTAGAAGGGAGCGAGCAGTACTTC.

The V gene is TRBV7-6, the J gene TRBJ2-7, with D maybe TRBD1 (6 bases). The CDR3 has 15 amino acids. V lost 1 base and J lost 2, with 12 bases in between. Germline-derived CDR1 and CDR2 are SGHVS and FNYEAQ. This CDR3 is CASSLEEGVTYEQYF. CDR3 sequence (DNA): TGTGCCAGCAGCTTAGAAGAGGGGGTGACCTACGAGCAGTACTTC.

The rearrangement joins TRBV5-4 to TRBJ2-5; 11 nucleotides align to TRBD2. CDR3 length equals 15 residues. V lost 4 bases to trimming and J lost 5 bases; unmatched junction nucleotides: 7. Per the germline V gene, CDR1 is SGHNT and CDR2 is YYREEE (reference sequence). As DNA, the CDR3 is TGTGCCAGCAGCCCGACTAGCGGGACGCTGGAGACCCAGTACTTC. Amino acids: CASSPTSGTLETQYF.

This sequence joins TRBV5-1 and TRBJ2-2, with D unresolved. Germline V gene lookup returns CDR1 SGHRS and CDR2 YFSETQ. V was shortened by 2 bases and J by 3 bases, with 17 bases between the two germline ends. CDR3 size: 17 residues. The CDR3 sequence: CASSFTSKTEYTGELFF. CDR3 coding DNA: TGCGCCAGCAGCTTCACGTCCAAAACAGAGTACACCGGGGAGCTGTTTTTT.

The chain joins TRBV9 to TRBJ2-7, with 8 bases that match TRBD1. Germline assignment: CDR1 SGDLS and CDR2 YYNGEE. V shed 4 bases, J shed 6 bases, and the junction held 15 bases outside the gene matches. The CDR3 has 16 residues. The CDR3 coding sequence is TGTGCCAGCAGCCCCTATTCCCGACAGGGGCCTGGCGAGCAGTACTTC. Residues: CASSPYSRQGPGEQYF.

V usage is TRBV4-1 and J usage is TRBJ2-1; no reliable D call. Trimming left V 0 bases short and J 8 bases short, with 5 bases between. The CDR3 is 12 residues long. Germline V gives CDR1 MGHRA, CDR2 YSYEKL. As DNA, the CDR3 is TGCGCCAGCAGCCAAGATGGAGATGAGCAGTTCTTC. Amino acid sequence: CASSQDGDEQFF.

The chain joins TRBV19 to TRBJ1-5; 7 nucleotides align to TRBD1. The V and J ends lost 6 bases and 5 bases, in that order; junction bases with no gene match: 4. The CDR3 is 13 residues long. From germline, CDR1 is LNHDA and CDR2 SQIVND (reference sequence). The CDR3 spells CASRTGADQPQHF. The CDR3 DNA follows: TGTGCCAGTAGAACAGGGGCGGATCAGCCCCAGCATTTT.

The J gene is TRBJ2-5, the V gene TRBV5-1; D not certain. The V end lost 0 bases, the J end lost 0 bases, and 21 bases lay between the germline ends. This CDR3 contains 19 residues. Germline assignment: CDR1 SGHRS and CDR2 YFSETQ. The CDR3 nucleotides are TGCGCCAGCAGCTTGGAGGCCAGCTCTAGTAACAAGGACCAAGAGACCCAGTACTTC. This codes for CASSLEASSSNKDQETQYF.

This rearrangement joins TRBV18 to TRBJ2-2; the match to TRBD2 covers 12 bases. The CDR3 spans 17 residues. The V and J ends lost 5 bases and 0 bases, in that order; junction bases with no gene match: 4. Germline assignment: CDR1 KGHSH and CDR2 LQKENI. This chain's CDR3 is CASSVGLAGTNTGELFF. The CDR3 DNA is TGTGCCAGCTCAGTCGGACTAGCGGGAACGAACACCGGGGAGCTGTTTTTT.

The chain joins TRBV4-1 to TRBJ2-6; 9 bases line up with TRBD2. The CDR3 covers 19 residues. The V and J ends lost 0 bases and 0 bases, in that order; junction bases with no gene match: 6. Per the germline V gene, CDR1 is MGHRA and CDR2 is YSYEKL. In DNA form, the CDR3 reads TGCGCCAGCAGCCAAGATTCTAGCGGGGTTAGCTCTGGGGCCAACGTCCTGACTTTC. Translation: CASSQDSSGVSSGANVLTF.

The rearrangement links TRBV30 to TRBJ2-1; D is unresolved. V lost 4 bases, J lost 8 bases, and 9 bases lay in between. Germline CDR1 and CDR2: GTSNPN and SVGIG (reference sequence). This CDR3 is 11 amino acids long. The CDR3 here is CAWNSGDEQFF. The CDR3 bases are TGTGCCTGGAACTCGGGTGATGAGCAGTTCTTC.

Written as DNA, the CDR3 is TGTGCCAGCAGCTTAGGTAGCGGGAGGGCCCATGAGCAGTTCTTC. It is translated as CASSLGSGRAHEQFF. The V call is TRBV7-8, the J call TRBJ2-1; 11 bases are a match to TRBD2. With V trimmed by 1 base and J by 8 bases, 4 bases remained unmatched. This CDR3 contains 15 residues. In germline, CDR1 is SGHVS, CDR2 FQNEAQ.

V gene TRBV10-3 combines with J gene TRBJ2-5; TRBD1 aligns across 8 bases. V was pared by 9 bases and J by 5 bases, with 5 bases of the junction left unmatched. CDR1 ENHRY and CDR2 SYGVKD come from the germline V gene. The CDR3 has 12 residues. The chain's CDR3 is CAIGQGGETQYF. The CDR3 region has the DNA TGTGCCATTGGACAGGGTGGTGAGACCCAGTACTTC.

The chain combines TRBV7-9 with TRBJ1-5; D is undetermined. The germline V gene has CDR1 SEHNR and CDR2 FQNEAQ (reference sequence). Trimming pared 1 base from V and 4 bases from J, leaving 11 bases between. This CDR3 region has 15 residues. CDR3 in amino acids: CASSLGGPSNQPQHF. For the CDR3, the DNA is TGTGCCAGCAGCTTAGGAGGTCCGAGTAATCAGCCCCAGCATTTT.

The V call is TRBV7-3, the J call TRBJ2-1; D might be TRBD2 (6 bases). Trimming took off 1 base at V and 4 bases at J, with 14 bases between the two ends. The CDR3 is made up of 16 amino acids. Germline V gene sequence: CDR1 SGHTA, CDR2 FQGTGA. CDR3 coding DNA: TGTGCCAGCAGCTTAAGAGGAGGGGTTTCTTACAATGAGCAGTTCTTC. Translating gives CASSLRGGVSYNEQFF.

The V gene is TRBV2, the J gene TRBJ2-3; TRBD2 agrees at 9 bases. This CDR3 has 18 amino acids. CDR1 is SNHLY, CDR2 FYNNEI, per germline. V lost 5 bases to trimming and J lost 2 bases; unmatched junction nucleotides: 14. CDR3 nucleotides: TGTGCCAGCAGTTTAGCGGGGGTATCCCCCTCGCACACAGATACGCAGTATTTT. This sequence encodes CASSLAGVSPSHTDTQYF.